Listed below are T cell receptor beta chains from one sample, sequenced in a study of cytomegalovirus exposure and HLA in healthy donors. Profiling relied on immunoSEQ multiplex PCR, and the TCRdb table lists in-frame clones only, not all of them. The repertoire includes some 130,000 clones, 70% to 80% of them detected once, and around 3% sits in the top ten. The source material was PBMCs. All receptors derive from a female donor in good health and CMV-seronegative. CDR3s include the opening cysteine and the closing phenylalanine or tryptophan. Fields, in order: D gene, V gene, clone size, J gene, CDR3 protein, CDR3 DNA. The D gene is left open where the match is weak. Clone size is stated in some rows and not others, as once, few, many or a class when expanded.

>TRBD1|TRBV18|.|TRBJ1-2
CASSLGTGGLGYTF
TGTGCCAGCTCACTAGGGACAGGGGGCCTTGGCTACACCTTC
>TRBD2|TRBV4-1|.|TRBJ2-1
CASRPRYSSGSEEQFF
TGCGCCAGCAGGCCAAGATACTCTAGCGGGAGTGAAGAGCAGTTCTTC
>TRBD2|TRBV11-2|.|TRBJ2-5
CASSFTSGGPNFQETQYF
TGTGCCAGCAGCTTTACTAGCGGGGGCCCTAATTTCCAAGAGACCCAGTACTTC
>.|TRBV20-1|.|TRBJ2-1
CSAFTGTEQFF
TGCAGTGCCTTCACCGGGACAGAGCAGTTCTTC
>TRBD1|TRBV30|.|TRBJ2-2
CARDRVGAGELFF
TGTGCACGGGACAGGGTCGGGGCCGGGGAGCTGTTTTTT
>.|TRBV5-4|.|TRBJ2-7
CASSFDQGRAYEQYF
TGTGCCAGCAGCTTCGATCAGGGGCGAGCCTACGAGCAGTACTTC
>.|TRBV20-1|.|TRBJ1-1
CSAEQGSQAFF
TGCAGTGCAGAGCAGGGGTCCCAAGCTTTCTTT
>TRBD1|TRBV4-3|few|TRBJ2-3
CASSQDQGAGSTDTQYF
TGCGCCAGCAGCCAAGATCAGGGGGCGGGTAGCACAGATACGCAGTATTTT
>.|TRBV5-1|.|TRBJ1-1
CASSSGRAGRSSVRAFF
TGCGCCAGCAGCTCAGGACGGGCAGGGAGGAGTTCCGTTCGGGCTTTCTTT
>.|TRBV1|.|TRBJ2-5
CTSSQEGGGRRETQYF
TGCACCAGCAGCCAAGAGGGGGGCGGGAGAAGAGAGACCCAGTACTTC
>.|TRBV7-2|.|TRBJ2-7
CASSLEAAGGYEQYF
TGTGCCAGCAGCTTAGAGGCAGCCGGGGGCTACGAGCAGTACTTC
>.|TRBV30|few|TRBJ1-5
CAWSTGQKNQPQHF
TGTGCCTGGAGCACGGGACAAAAGAATCAGCCCCAGCATTTT
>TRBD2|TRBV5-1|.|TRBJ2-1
CASSPVAGGASNNEQFF
TGCGCCAGCAGCCCGGTGGCGGGGGGGGCGAGCAACAATGAGCAGTTCTTC